The text below deals with one TCR beta chain. These data are taken from a study of blood T cell repertoires in COVID-19. V was pared by 2 bases and J by 5 bases, with 8 bases between. This CDR3 region has 13 residues. Germline V gene lookup returns CDR1 SGHTA and CDR2 FQGNSA. Profiling relied on immunoSEQ multiplex PCR, and the TCRdb table lists in-frame clones only, not all of them. The sample holds 350,000 or so clones, around 80% seen once. The TCR originated in a man aged 25-45 years with active or convalescent COVID-19. Source material: peripheral blood. The chain joins TRBV7-2 to TRBJ2-3; no definite D call. Here the CDR3 reads CASSLYRLDTQYF. CDR3 in DNA: TGTGCCAGCAGCTTATACCGACTAGATACGCAGTATTTT.